This T cell receptor beta chain was recovered during a study of T-cell memory formation after mild COVID-19. In regard to this clonotype: Its antigen is currently unknown.

Whole-study findings and limits: Some clones that responded turned up in pre-infection memory, which suggests that cross-reactive memory joined in. Later expanders leaned CD4+, whereas day 15 to 85 contracting clones were balanced CD4/CD8. Confirmation was lacking for SARS-CoV-2 specificity of second-wave clones that peaked on day 37.

J gave up 9 bases and V 1 base, and 5 bases lay outside the gene matches. CDR3 length: 14 amino acids. Germline CDR1 DFQATT, CDR2 SNEGSKA (reference sequence). TCRdb reprocessed the 5' RACE reads via MiXCR and lists one record per CDR3 protein. The data contain approximately 150,000 distinct CDR3 sequences, approximately 15% of them seen just once; the ten biggest clones take up roughly 14%. The chain links TRBV20-1 to TRBJ1-6; 8 bases are shared with TRBD1. Sequences were obtained from PBMCs or a T cell subset sorted from them (not recorded which). This sequence originates from an adult woman who had mild COVID-19 (a few samples of this study predate the infection). Cell type and time point are not known. The DNA of the CDR3 is TGCAGTGCTAGAGGACAGGGGACTACTTCACCCCTCCACTTT. As protein: CSARGQGTTSPLHF.